The clone carrying this T cell receptor beta chain was picked up one time. The assay was immunoSEQ multiplex PCR, and TCRdb's table has in-frame clones only and misses some. In the table there are tens of thousands of clones, 85% to 95% of which are singletons. The sample originates from a study of technical replicates of blood from a handful of donors. The TCR was taken from a human donor in good health. Sequences were obtained from T cells isolated from PBMCs.

This chain's CDR3 is CASSLLAGVSYEQYF. The CDR3 DNA is TGTGCCAGCAGTTTACTAGCGGGAGTTTCCTACGAGCAGTACTTC. The gene calls are TRBV28 and TRBJ2-7, with 10 bases lining up with TRBD2. The CDR3 runs 15 residues. With 2 bases clipped from V and 1 base from J, the junction kept 2 bases outside the gene matches. CDR1 is MDHEN and CDR2 is SYDVKM in the germline V gene.